This T cell receptor beta chain stems from a study of T cell repertoires in cytomegalovirus infection. Study in general: CMV infection and matching HLA type were both indicated by public TCR beta signatures.

TCRdb analysed the reads with MiXCR anew, one entry per CDR3 protein. Here the sample spans about 310,000 distinct CDR3 sequences, roughly 15% being singletons. This clonotype occurred a few times. The target antigen is unknown. The study's findings and limits: Dominant in the ex vivo response were TCR beta clonotypes restricted by HLA-C and specific for CMV. Pooled public TCR beta family frequency picked out CMV carriers with the relevant HLA.

The sample consisted of PBMCs. The sequence derives from a human donor in good health (CMV status not recorded). Some clones in this sample may be carry-over from other donors' samples.

CDR3 sequence reads: CASSYSGSGEYNEQFF. CDR3 nucleotides: TGTGCCAGCAGTTACTCGGGGAGCGGGGAGTACAATGAGCAGTTCTTC. The V and J genes are TRBV6-6 and TRBJ2-1, with TRBD2 identical over 7 bases. With V trimmed by 0 bases and J by 4 bases, 6 bases remained unmatched. The germline V gene encodes CDR1 MNHNY and CDR2 SVGAGI (reference sequence). The CDR3 is 16 residues long.